What follows are 8 T cell receptor beta chains derived from one specimen sequenced in a study of early T cells in non-severe SARS-CoV-2 infection. TCRdb recomputed calls from the 5' RACE reads with MiXCR, one row per CDR3 protein. The data contain 95,000 to 150,000 distinct CDR3 sequences, 15% of them singletons. Source material: whole blood. These receptor sequences come from an adult who was a healthcare worker with PCR-confirmed SARS-CoV-2 infection or an uninfected control (not recorded which).

The V and J genes are TRBV9 and TRBJ2-2, with a possible D match to TRBD2 (6 bases). The CDR3 length is 14 residues. Deletions cut 5 bases from V and 4 bases from J, with 12 bases between. Germline CDR1 is SGDLS and CDR2 is YYNGEE. The CDR3 region is CASSGVAATGELFF. The CDR3 DNA is TGTGCCAGCAGTGGAGTAGCGGCCACCGGGGAGCTGTTTTTT.

The count of this clonotype is one. A read error is possible here, since a much larger clone lies one base away. This chain uses TRBV19 with TRBJ2-3; D is undetermined. The CDR3 is 13 residues long. CDR1 is LNHDA, CDR2 SQIVND, per germline (reference sequence). The CDR3 protein is CAGSIAGADTQYF. DNA for the CDR3: TGTGCCGGTAGTATCGCTGGGGCAGATACGCAGTATTTT. The full variable domain, rest sourced from reference TRBV19 and TRBJ2-3, is DGGITQSPKYLFRKEGQNVTLSCEQNLNHDAMYWYRQDPGQGLRLIYYSQIVNDFQKGDIAEGYSVSREKKESFPLTVTSAQKNPTAFYLCAGSIAGADTQYFGPGTRLTVL.

In this sample, this clonotype turned up a few times. The chain combines TRBV12-3 or TRBV12-4 with TRBJ1-1; D unclear. V lost 6 bases, J lost 4 bases, and 15 bases lay in between. The CDR3 totals 14 residues. CDR3 region: CASRPSGVSTEAFF. Written as DNA, the CDR3 is TGTGCCAGCAGACCCTCTGGGGTGAGCACTGAAGCTTTCTTT.

This clonotype was found a few times. The chain is built from TRBV12-3 or TRBV12-4 and TRBJ1-2; D gene uncertain. Trimming took 5 bases from V and 5 from J, leaving 15 bases between them. The CDR3 sequence is 14 residues long. CDR3 nucleotides: TGTGCCAGCAGTCCCAACACGCTGGGGTATGGCTACACCTTC. The encoded protein is CASSPNTLGYGYTF.

This rearrangement joins TRBV7-9 to TRBJ2-1; TRBD2 aligns across 8 bases. From germline, CDR1 is SEHNR and CDR2 FQNEAQ (reference sequence). The CDR3 consists of 15 residues. The V segment lost 6 bases and the J segment 0 bases; nucleotides outside the gene matches: 4. The CDR3 nucleotides are TGTGCCAGCAGAATTCTAGCGGGCTCCTACAATGAGCAGTTCTTC. Translated: CASRILAGSYNEQFF.

This clonotype has a handful of counts. V gene TRBV12-3 or TRBV12-4 combines with J gene TRBJ2-1, with 11 bases that match TRBD2. The CDR3 is 13 residues long. The J segment lost 7 bases and the V segment lost 10 bases, leaving 6 bases of the junction unmatched. CDR3 nucleotides: TGTGCCACTCGACTAGCGGGGAAAAATGAGCAGTTCTTC. It specifies CATRLAGKNEQFF.

This chain connects TRBV5-1 to TRBJ2-1, with 9 bases lining up with TRBD1. Trimming removed 4 bases from V and 7 bases from J; junction bases left unmatched: 9. CDR3 length: 15 amino acids. Germline V gene lookup returns CDR1 SGHRS and CDR2 YFSETQ. For the CDR3, the DNA is TGCGCCAGCAGCCTGGGACAGGGTTCTCTGAATGAGCAGTTCTTC. It encodes CASSLGQGSLNEQFF.

The chain employs TRBV7-2 and TRBJ2-1, with D perhaps given as TRBD1 or TRBD2 (6 bases each). The CDR3 has 14 residues. Germline CDR1 reads SGHTA; CDR2 reads FQGNSA. Trimming removed 6 bases from V and 3 bases from J, with 12 bases in between. CDR3 sequence: CASREGGLYNEQFF. CDR3 coding DNA: TGTGCCAGCAGGGAAGGGGGACTCTACAATGAGCAGTTCTTC.